These T cell receptor beta chains were read from a single sample in a study of CD8 T cells in Susac syndrome. MiXCR was run by TCRdb on the immunoSEQ multiplex PCR reads, yielding one entry per CDR3 protein. The sample contains about 140,000 distinct CDR3 sequences, 85% to 95% of which appear only once. Material: CD4+ T cells from PBMCs. The receptors originated from a human donor with multiple sclerosis. Each CDR3 is given with its conserved first and last residue. Each record gives: J gene, V gene, clone size, D gene, CDR3 DNA, CDR3 protein. The D gene is left open where the match is weak. Size tells how often a clone was seen (once, few, many) or the class of an expanded clone, and some rows leave it out.

>TRBJ2-1|TRBV5-8|once|-
TGTGCCAGCAGCTTAAGGGGGTATTCCTACAATGAGCAGTTCTTC
CASSLRGYSYNEQFF
>TRBJ1-2|TRBV6-1|-|-
TGTGCCAGCAGTGAGGGACAAAATGGCTACACCTTC
CASSEGQNGYTF
>TRBJ2-1|TRBV5-4|-|-
TGTGCCAGCAGCTCACCCCGACAGGAGGGGCAGCACCGGAGTCAGTTCTTC
CASSSPRQEGQHRSQFF
>TRBJ1-1|TRBV30|-|-
TGTGCCTGGAGTGTACGTCCCCGGGGGGGCACTGAAGCTTTCTTT
CAWSVRPRGGTEAFF
>TRBJ2-3|TRBV4-1|-|-
TGCGCCAGCAAGACCCGACAGGTCTTCACAGATACGCAGTATTTT
CASKTRQVFTDTQYF
>TRBJ1-2|TRBV24-1|-|-
TGTGCCACCAGTGATTCCCTATCGGACTATGGCTACACCTTC
CATSDSLSDYGYTF
>TRBJ2-5|TRBV9|-|-
TGTGCCAGCAGCGTAGGGTCGCAGGGGCAAGAGACCCAGTACTTC
CASSVGSQGQETQYF
>TRBJ2-1|TRBV20-1|-|TRBD2
TGCAGTGCACCTCGCCTAGCGGGGGGCTTTAATGAGCAGTTCTTC
CSAPRLAGGFNEQFF
>TRBJ1-6|TRBV20-1|-|-
TGCAGTGCTAGTGTAGTAGGAGTCTCACCCCTCCACTTT
CSASVVGVSPLHF
>TRBJ2-1|TRBV20-1|-|TRBD2
TGCAGTTTAACTAGCGGGAGTACGGATGAGCAGTTCTTC
CSLTSGSTDEQFF
>TRBJ2-7|TRBV9|-|TRBD1
TGTGCCAGCGGGACAGGGGCCTACGAGCAGTACTTC
CASGTGAYEQYF
>TRBJ2-1|TRBV29-1|once|TRBD1
TGCAGCGTTGGCAGGGGGCAATACAATGAGCAGTTCTTC
CSVGRGQYNEQFF
>TRBJ2-5|TRBV5-1|-|TRBD2
TGCGCCAGCAGCGGGATAGCGGGGGGTCAAGAGACCCAGTACTTC
CASSGIAGGQETQYF
>TRBJ2-5|TRBV15|-|TRBD1
TGTGCCACCAGCTTACGGACAGGCGGACAAGAGACCCAGTACTTC
CATSLRTGGQETQYF
>TRBJ2-1|TRBV6-2/TRBV6-3|-|TRBD1
TGTGCCAGCAGTGACAGTGGGACAGGACGGAACAATGAGCAGTTCTTC
CASSDSGTGRNNEQFF
>TRBJ2-3|TRBV7-3|once|-
TGTGCCAGCAGCTTAACCCCCGGTCGTTCCACAGATACGCAGTATTTT
CASSLTPGRSTDTQYF
>TRBJ2-7|TRBV12-3/TRBV12-4|-|-
TGTGCCAGCAGTTTAGCGGTGGGGGGGCAGTACTTC
CASSLAVGGQYF
>TRBJ2-5|TRBV6-6|-|-
TGTGCCAGCAGTTACTCGATCGTTTCAGAGACCCAGTACTTC
CASSYSIVSETQYF
>TRBJ2-1|TRBV5-1|-|-
TGCGCCAGCAGCTCCGACACTAGCTCCTACAATGAGCAGTTCTTC
CASSSDTSSYNEQFF
>TRBJ2-7|TRBV5-1|few|TRBD2
TGCGCCAGCAGCTTCTTACCCGGACTAGCGGCTACCAGCTCCTACGAGCAGTACTTC
CASSFLPGLAATSSYEQYF
>TRBJ2-1|TRBV9|-|-
TGTGCCAGCAGCGTAGGGGGAGACGGTTCCTACAATGAGCAGTTCTTC
CASSVGGDGSYNEQFF
>TRBJ2-7|TRBV7-6|-|TRBD2
TGTGCCAGCAGCTTAGTTGTTAGCGGGAGTGCCGAGCAGTACTTC
CASSLVVSGSAEQYF
>TRBJ1-5|TRBV4-1|-|TRBD1
TGCGCCAGCAGCCTGGGACAGCCCAATCAGCCCCAGCATTTT
CASSLGQPNQPQHF
>TRBJ1-5|TRBV7-9|-|-
TGTGCCAGCAGCTTTTCTTATCAGCCCCAGCATTTT
CASSFSYQPQHF
>TRBJ1-1|TRBV6-5|-|-
TGTGCCAGCAGTTACAACGGGAACACTGAAGCTTTCTTT
CASSYNGNTEAFF
>TRBJ1-2|TRBV12-3/TRBV12-4|-|-
TGTGCCAGCAGTTTTGAAGTGATCGAGGACAGCATTTCCTATGGCTACACCTTC
CASSFEVIEDSISYGYTF